The 22 T cell receptor beta chains presented below share a single source sample, sequenced in a study of T cell repertoires in cytomegalovirus infection. TCRdb fed the reads into MiXCR, producing one record per CDR3 protein. The data show around 530,000 distinct CDR3 sequences, with less than 30% seen just once and around 13% held by the top ten. The sequenced sample was PBMCs. The receptors shown here come from a human donor in good health (CMV status not recorded). Some clones in this sample may be carry-over from other donors' samples.

The genes are TRBV19 and TRBJ2-3; TRBD1 matches at 9 bases. This CDR3 is built from 15 residues. V dropped 4 bases and J dropped 4; count of bases not matched to a gene: 6. Germline assignment: CDR1 LNHDA and CDR2 SQIVND (reference sequence). The CDR3 sequence is CASSKPGQGSDTQYF. DNA of the CDR3: TGTGCCAGTAGTAAACCGGGACAGGGATCAGATACGCAGTATTTT.

The rearrangement links TRBV19 to TRBJ2-2; a weak D match, TRBD1 (5 bases). The V end was cut by 5 bases, the J end by 4 bases, with 11 bases between. Germline CDR1 LNHDA, CDR2 SQIVND (reference sequence). The CDR3 length is 14 residues. CDR3 loop: CASSRGAFTGELFF. The CDR3 DNA reads TGTGCCAGTAGTCGTGGGGCCTTCACCGGGGAGCTGTTTTTT.

This clonotype was seen a few times. The chain combines TRBV19 with TRBJ2-1; possibly TRBD2 for D (5 bases). The ends were cut back, 5 bases at V and 3 bases at J, with 11 bases in the middle. This CDR3 is 14 amino acids long. CDR1 LNHDA and CDR2 SQIVND come from the germline V gene (reference sequence). The CDR3 DNA sequence: TGTGCCAGTAGTCCCCGGACTGACTACAATGAGCAGTTCTTC. This translates into CASSPRTDYNEQFF.

Only a few counts were recorded for this clonotype. The rearrangement uses TRBV28 and TRBJ2-7, with 8 nucleotides matching TRBD2. The junction had 15 bases not matched to a gene; V was cut back by 5 bases and J by 6 bases. CDR1 is MDHEN and CDR2 is SYDVKM in the germline V gene. This CDR3 comprises 16 residues. The CDR3 here is CASSPLVGAGESEQYF. The CDR3 nucleotides are TGTGCCAGCAGTCCCCTAGTAGGAGCGGGGGAGAGCGAGCAGTACTTC.

This sequence joins TRBV10-3 and TRBJ2-1, with 7 bases lining up with TRBD2. V lost 11 bases to trimming and J lost 3 bases; unmatched junction nucleotides: 10. The germline CDR1 and CDR2 sequences are ENHRY and SYGVKD. This CDR3 region has 14 residues. In DNA, the CDR3 is TGTGCCTCTATGGTGGGAGGGGTCTACAATGAGCAGTTCTTC. It yields the protein CASMVGGVYNEQFF.

The rearrangement links TRBV10-3 to TRBJ2-2; possible D gene TRBD1, 5 bases. V was clipped by 3 bases and J by 8 bases, with 10 bases between them. CDR1 and CDR2 (germline): ENHRY, SYGVKD. This CDR3 is built from 13 residues. The CDR3 protein is CAISEQAAGELFF. The CDR3 nucleotides are TGTGCCATCAGTGAACAGGCGGCTGGGGAGCTGTTTTTT.

The rearrangement links TRBV20-1 to TRBJ2-7, with 7 bases that match TRBD2. From germline, CDR1 is DFQATT and CDR2 SNEGSKA (reference sequence). V lost 1 base to trimming and J lost 0 bases; unmatched junction nucleotides: 6. CDR3 size: 15 residues. For the CDR3, the DNA is TGCAGTGCTAGAGTTGCCAGCGGGACCTCCTACGAGCAGTACTTC. Translating gives CSARVASGTSYEQYF.

CDR3 sequence reads: CSARAPASEKLFF. The CDR3 DNA reads TGCAGCGCCCGGGCTCCCGCGAGTGAAAAACTGTTTTTT. The rearrangement uses TRBV29-1 and TRBJ1-4; no clear D. CDR1 and CDR2 from the germline V gene are SQVTM and ANQGSEA. Trimming removed 7 bases at V and 7 bases at J, with 16 bases between. The CDR3 covers 13 residues. The full variable domain, completed using reference TRBV29-1 and TRBJ1-4, is SAVISQKPSRDICQRGTSLTIQCQVDSQVTMMFWYRQQPGQSLTLIATANQGSEATYESGFVIDKFPISRPNLTFSTLTVSNMSPEDSSIYLCSARAPASEKLFFGSGTQLSVL.

The J gene is TRBJ2-7, the V gene TRBV12-3 or TRBV12-4; perhaps TRBD2 as D (7 bases). CDR3 length: 19 amino acids. Trimming removed 8 bases from V and 5 bases from J, with 34 bases in between. The CDR3 loop reads CASRKTSVGEGGDRNEQYV. The CDR3, as DNA: TGTGCCAGCCGTAAAACTAGCGTAGGCGAGGGGGGGGACCGTAACGAGCAGTACGTC.

In its sample, this clonotype was seen once. V usage is TRBV5-4 and J usage is TRBJ2-7, with D unclear. The CDR3 runs 16 residues. The germline V and J ends were trimmed by 4 bases and 0 bases, with 17 bases remaining between them. Germline values: CDR1 SGHNT, CDR2 YYREEE (reference sequence). CDR3: CASSGKGSRVSYEQYF. The CDR3 DNA is TGTGCCAGCAGCGGAAAGGGCTCTAGAGTCTCCTACGAGCAGTACTTC. Full variable domain (outside the CDR3, taken from reference TRBV5-4 and TRBJ2-7): ETGVTQSPTHLIKTRGQQVTLRCSSQSGHNTVSWYQQALGQGPQFIFQYYREEENGRGNFPPRFSGLQFPNYSSELNVNALELDDSALYLCASSGKGSRVSYEQYFGPGTRLTVT.

This clonotype came up many times. The chain uses TRBV7-2 and TRBJ2-7; TRBD2 is a possible D gene (5 bases). The ends were cut back, 3 bases at V and 4 bases at J, with 16 bases in the middle. The CDR3 has 15 amino acids. Germline values: CDR1 SGHTA, CDR2 FQGNSA. The CDR3 nucleotides read TGTGCCAGCAGCTTCCCCTCAAGCGGTTCTTACGAGCAGTACTTC. This translates into CASSFPSSGSYEQYF.

This clonotype showed up many times. The J gene is TRBJ1-5, the V gene TRBV7-8, with TRBD1 matching over 8 bases. Losses at the gene ends were 1 base for V and 1 base for J; bases not matched to a gene: 3. Germline V gene sequence: CDR1 SGHVS, CDR2 FQNEAQ. CDR3 size: 16 residues. The CDR3 reads CASSLVRGRSNQPQHF. CDR3 bases: TGTGCCAGCAGCTTAGTCAGGGGGCGAAGCAATCAGCCCCAGCATTTT.

The genes are TRBV3-1 and TRBJ1-5; D ambiguous. The ends were cut back, 3 bases at V and 5 bases at J, with 11 bases in the middle. Germline loops: CDR1 LGHDT, CDR2 YNNKEL (reference sequence). This CDR3 has 14 residues. The CDR3 bases are TGTGCCAGCAGCCAGGGTTCTAACCATCAGCCCCAGCATTTT. Translating gives CASSQGSNHQPQHF.

This clonotype was observed many times. This chain links TRBV7-2 with TRBJ2-1; D not certain. Trimming cost V 2 bases and J 3 bases, with 5 bases left between them. The CDR3 extends over 13 amino acids. CDR1 and CDR2 from the germline V gene are SGHTA and FQGNSA. In DNA form, the CDR3 reads TGTGCCAGCAGCTTAAACTTCTACAATGAGCAGTTCTTC. Encoded protein: CASSLNFYNEQFF.

In this sample, this clonotype turned up a few times. The chain joins TRBV27 to TRBJ1-4, with TRBD1 matching 7 bases. CDR3 size: 15 residues. The germline V gene has CDR1 MNHEY and CDR2 SMNVEV (reference sequence). V gave up 5 bases and J gave up 8 bases; unmatched junction bases: 11. This chain's CDR3 is CASSQKGAEDEKLFF. CDR3 in DNA: TGTGCCAGCAGTCAAAAGGGGGCGGAGGACGAAAAACTGTTTTTT.

The chain has TRBV7-4 and TRBJ2-3; D remains unclear. V lost 2 bases to trimming and J lost 4 bases, with 13 bases between them. Germline CDR1 SGHVT, CDR2 SQSDAQ. The CDR3 spans 15 residues. The CDR3 loop is CASSLISPRADTQYF. The CDR3 DNA follows: TGTGCCAGCAGCTTAATATCGCCCCGAGCAGATACGCAGTATTTT.

J is TRBJ2-7 and V is TRBV6-2 or TRBV6-3; 12 positions match TRBD2. This CDR3 is 15 amino acids long. The V segment lost 6 bases and the J segment 5 bases; nucleotides outside the gene matches: 8. CDR1 and CDR2 from the germline V gene are MNHEY and SVGEGT. The CDR3 DNA is TGTGCCAGCAGCTTTCGACTAGCGGGAGCCCACGAGCAGTACTTC. Translation: CASSFRLAGAHEQYF.

V usage is TRBV5-1 and J usage is TRBJ2-7; D might be TRBD1 or TRBD2, each matching 5 bases. The V gene lost 4 bases and the J gene lost 7 bases, with 18 bases spanning the gap. Germline-derived CDR1 and CDR2 are SGHRS and YFSETQ. This CDR3 is built from 14 residues. CDR3 sequence: CASSPEGRFGEQYF. The CDR3 DNA follows: TGCGCCAGCAGCCCCGAGGGACGGTTTGGAGAGCAGTACTTC.

At least ten counts were recorded for this clonotype. This chain connects TRBV7-6 to TRBJ2-2; D is ambiguous. Germline CDR1 and CDR2: SGHVS and FNYEAQ. The CDR3 consists of 14 residues. The V and J ends lost 1 base and 7 bases respectively, with 10 bases between them. In DNA form, the CDR3 reads TGTGCCAGCAGCTTAGACGACGTTATCGGGGAGCTGTTTTTT. Translation: CASSLDDVIGELFF.

The chain recombines TRBV7-6 with TRBJ1-3; D is undetermined. Per the germline V gene, CDR1 is SGHVS and CDR2 is FNYEAQ. CDR3 size: 20 residues. V lost 6 bases and J lost 7, with 34 bases in between. The CDR3 region is CASRPLFPPSGRLFRNTIYF. CDR3 bases: TGTGCCAGCAGACCTTTATTTCCTCCAAGCGGCAGGCTTTTTAGGAACACCATATATTTT.

The chain is built from TRBV12-3 or TRBV12-4 and TRBJ2-1; weak D call: TRBD2 (5 bases). The CDR3 runs 16 residues. Trimming stripped 1 base from V and 9 bases from J, with 19 bases between. In DNA, the CDR3 is TGTGCCAGCAGTTTAGGTAGCGCTTCCTACCCCGGTGAGCAGTTCTTC. Translating gives CASSLGSASYPGEQFF.

The V call is TRBV7-9, the J call TRBJ2-2; D is possibly TRBD1 (6 bases). The CDR3 runs to 16 residues. V lost 9 bases and J 0 bases, leaving 17 bases between the germline ends. Germline CDR1 and CDR2: SEHNR and FQNEAQ (reference sequence). The DNA for the CDR3 is TGTGCCAGAAGCCGACCCGGGACAACGAACACCGGGGAGCTGTTTTTT. Translating it yields CARSRPGTTNTGELFF.